The TCR beta chain under discussion was sequenced for a study of blood T cell repertoires in COVID-19. About the study: PBMCs, B-cell-depleted T cells, or T cells were the source of the cDNA or gDNA that made up the material.

Germline V lookup: CDR1 SGHRS, CDR2 YFSETQ. This CDR3 spans 15 amino acids. Trimming cost V 4 bases and J 10 bases, with 18 bases left between them. Profiled with immunoSEQ multiplex PCR; TCRdb holds only in-frame clones, not every one. The sample yields more than 85,000 clones, about 89% seen once. The gene calls are TRBV5-1 and TRBJ1-6; weak D call: TRBD1 (6 bases). This clonotype was obtained from a man in his sixties with acute or convalescent COVID-19. The sample consisted of peripheral blood. The CDR3 DNA sequence: TGCGCCAGCAGCAGGGGGGGTAACTCGTGGTCACCCCTCCACTTT. This sequence encodes CASSRGGNSWSPLHF.